These 29 T cell receptor beta chains came from one sample sequenced in a study of blood T cell repertoires in COVID-19. The repertoire was sequenced with immunoSEQ multiplex PCR; TCRdb's copy has only in-frame clones and lacks some. The data show 250,000 to 300,000 clones, roughly 86% seen once. Input material: peripheral blood. The receptors originated from a woman aged 55-69 years with COVID-19, enrolled during active disease.

This clone came up once. The chain links TRBV7-7 to TRBJ1-1; D is unresolved. This CDR3 is built from 13 residues. Germline CDR1 is SSHAT and CDR2 is FNYEAQ (reference sequence). Trimming left V 1 base short and J 3 bases short, with 6 bases between. The CDR3 loop is CASSLDMYTEAFF. CDR3 DNA sequence: TGTGCCAGCAGCTTAGATATGTACACTGAAGCTTTCTTT.

The chain combines TRBV27 with TRBJ2-7; 7 nucleotides agree with TRBD2. With V trimmed by 7 bases and J by 4 bases, 13 bases remained unmatched. The CDR3 has 15 residues. Germline lookup yields CDR1 MNHEY and CDR2 SMNVEV (reference sequence). This CDR3 is CASTRLGGSLYEQYF. The CDR3 DNA reads as TGTGCCAGCACCCGCTTGGGGGGGAGTCTATACGAGCAGTACTTC.

The CDR3 loop is CASSRTGGNQPQHF. The CDR3 coding sequence is TGTGCCAGCAGTCGGACAGGGGGGAATCAGCCCCAGCATTTT. V gene TRBV3-1 (or the pseudogene TRBV3-2) combines with J gene TRBJ1-5; 10 bases line up with TRBD1. In germline, CDR1 is LGHDT, CDR2 YNNKEL (reference sequence). Trimming cost V 6 bases and J 4 bases; bases outside gene matches: 3. CDR3 length: 14 residues.

The CDR3 spells CASSYSKVRDEQYF. The DNA for the CDR3 is TGTGCCAGCAGTTACTCGAAGGTCAGGGACGAGCAGTACTTC. V and J are TRBV6-2 or TRBV6-3 and TRBJ2-7; possible D gene TRBD1, 5 bases. The CDR3 is made up of 14 amino acids. Deletions cut 0 bases from V and 5 bases from J, with 11 bases between. Germline loops: CDR1 MNHEY, CDR2 SVGEGT.

The J gene is TRBJ1-2, the V gene TRBV19; 7 bases agree with TRBD1. Germline V gene sequence: CDR1 LNHDA, CDR2 SQIVND (reference sequence). J lost 5 bases, V lost 9 bases, and 9 bases had no gene match. The CDR3 length is 13 residues. CDR3: CASTGQVWYGYTF. The CDR3 coding sequence is TGTGCCAGCACCGGACAGGTCTGGTATGGCTACACCTTC.

This rearrangement joins TRBV3-1 (or the pseudogene TRBV3-2) to TRBJ2-7; possibly TRBD2 for D (5 bases). The CDR3 sequence is 15 residues long. Trimming pared 4 bases from V and 2 bases from J, leaving 15 bases between. CDR1 LGHDT and CDR2 YNNKEL come from the germline V gene (reference sequence). The CDR3 loop is CASSRPGVSAYEQYF. The CDR3 bases are TGTGCCAGCAGCCGCCCCGGGGTTTCGGCCTACGAGCAGTACTTC.

This chain joins TRBV4-2 and TRBJ2-3, with 11 bases aligning to TRBD2. The CDR3 totals 17 residues. Per the germline V gene, CDR1 is LGHNA and CDR2 is YNFKEQ. J was trimmed by 2 bases and V by 7 bases; bases with no gene match: 11. As DNA, the CDR3 is TGTGCCAGCACCCAGGGGACTAGCGGAGAGTACACAGATACGCAGTATTTT. Amino acids: CASTQGTSGEYTDTQYF.

This chain connects TRBV7-3 to TRBJ2-1; 13 bases map to TRBD2. The CDR3 length is 16 residues. V was pared by 5 bases and J by 9 bases, with 10 bases of the junction left unmatched. Germline CDR1 reads SGHTA; CDR2 reads FQGTGA. CDR3 bases: TGTGCCAGCAGCCCACCGGGACTAGCGGGACAGGGTGAGCAGTTCTTC. Encoded protein: CASSPPGLAGQGEQFF.

The chain combines TRBV5-5 with TRBJ1-5; tentative D call: TRBD1 (5 bases). Germline loops: CDR1 SGHKS, CDR2 YYEKEE (reference sequence). V lost 4 bases, J lost 6 bases, and 17 bases lay in between. The CDR3 covers 15 residues. Here the CDR3 reads CASSPAGGGLQPQHF. The CDR3 DNA follows: TGTGCCAGCAGCCCGGCCGGTGGGGGACTTCAGCCCCAGCATTTT.

The rearrangement links TRBV11-1 to TRBJ2-1; 12 nucleotides line up with TRBD2. Germline CDR1 is SGHAT and CDR2 is FQDESV (reference sequence). Germline trimming cut 3 bases from V and 5 bases from J; bases unmatched to any gene: 5. The CDR3 totals 16 residues. CDR3 in amino acids: CASSFLAGGPNNEQFF. CDR3 nucleotides: TGTGCCAGCAGCTTTCTAGCGGGAGGGCCTAACAATGAGCAGTTCTTC.

This clone was counted between two and nine times. This chain connects TRBV19 to TRBJ1-3; no clear D gene. Germline assignment: CDR1 LNHDA and CDR2 SQIVND (reference sequence). CDR3 length: 15 amino acids. The V end was cut by 6 bases, the J end by 3 bases, with 15 bases between. CDR3 nucleotide sequence: TGTGCCAGTAGCCCGTGGAGCGAGGGTGGAAACACCATATATTTT. This gives the protein CASSPWSEGGNTIYF.

The rearrangement joins TRBV3-1 (or the pseudogene TRBV3-2) to TRBJ2-4, with D perhaps TRBD2 (5 bases). The CDR3 spans 16 residues. The germline V gene encodes CDR1 LGHDT and CDR2 YNNKEL (reference sequence). V lost 1 base and J 7 bases, leaving 17 bases between the germline ends. DNA for the CDR3: TGTGCCAGCAGCCAAGTTCCCTCGGAGGTTAGGAACATTCAGTACTTC. Amino acid sequence: CASSQVPSEVRNIQYF.

The chain recombines TRBV4-1 with TRBJ2-6; 10 bases align to TRBD2. Unmatched junction bases numbered 9, after V lost 2 bases and J lost 8 bases. Germline-derived CDR1 and CDR2 are MGHRA and YSYEKL. There are 17 residues in the CDR3. The CDR3 sequence is CASSQSGTSAYSNVLTF. Here the CDR3 DNA reads TGCGCCAGCAGCCAATCAGGGACTAGCGCCTACTCCAACGTCCTGACTTTC.

The rearrangement uses TRBV19 and TRBJ2-1; TRBD1 might be the D (5 bases). The V end lost 3 bases, the J end lost 2 bases, and 8 bases lay between the germline ends. This CDR3 spans 14 amino acids. Germline CDR1 and CDR2: LNHDA and SQIVND (reference sequence). The CDR3, as DNA: TGTGCCAGTAGTATGGGGCTGACCTACAATGAGCAGTTCTTC. Translation: CASSMGLTYNEQFF.

The CDR3 spells CASSRTGGQNTGELFF. CDR3 DNA sequence: TGTGCCAGTAGTAGGACAGGGGGCCAGAACACCGGGGAGCTGTTTTTT. The V and J genes are TRBV19 and TRBJ2-2; TRBD1 aligns across 11 bases. Germline CDR1 reads LNHDA; CDR2 reads SQIVND (reference sequence). The J segment lost 1 base and the V segment lost 4 bases, leaving 2 bases of the junction unmatched. CDR3 length: 16 residues.

The genes are TRBV4-1 and TRBJ1-6, with TRBD1 as a possible D gene (5 bases). Germline CDR1 is MGHRA and CDR2 is YSYEKL. V was pared by 5 bases and J by 0 bases, with 8 bases between. CDR3 length equals 15 residues. Written as DNA, the CDR3 is TGCGCCAGCAGCACCAGGGTCTCCTATAATTCACCCCTCCACTTT. The encoded protein is CASSTRVSYNSPLHF.

The genes are TRBV29-1 and TRBJ2-3; possible D gene TRBD1, 5 bases. Deletions cut 3 bases from V and 5 bases from J, with 6 bases between. This CDR3 spans 11 amino acids. CDR1 SQVTM and CDR2 ANQGSEA come from the germline V gene. This chain's CDR3 is CSVDRGDTQYF. The CDR3 coding sequence is TGCAGCGTTGATAGGGGAGATACGCAGTATTTT.

This clone came up once. V usage is TRBV6-5 and J usage is TRBJ1-6; 9 nucleotides line up with TRBD1. Trimming took 6 bases from V and 3 from J; bases not matched to a gene: 3. The V gene's germline CDR1 is MNHEY and CDR2 SVGAGI. The CDR3 runs to 15 residues. The CDR3 loop is CASRDRGLYNSPLHF. Here the CDR3 DNA reads TGTGCCAGCAGGGACAGGGGACTCTATAATTCACCCCTCCACTTT.

The rearrangement uses TRBV11-2 and TRBJ2-7, with TRBD1 identical over 11 bases. Trimming took 4 bases from V and 5 from J; bases not matched to a gene: 1. This CDR3 contains 13 residues. CDR1 and CDR2 from the germline V gene are SGHAT and FQNNGV. CDR3 coding DNA: TGTGCCAGCAGCTGGACAGGGGGCAACGAGCAGTACTTC. It specifies CASSWTGGNEQYF. The full variable domain, rest sourced from reference TRBV11-2 and TRBJ2-7, is EAGVAQSPRYKIIEKRQSVAFWCNPISGHATLYWYQQILGQGPKLLIQFQNNGVVDDSQLPKDRFSAERLKGVDSTLKIQPAKLEDSAVYLCASSWTGGNEQYFGPGTRLTVT.

V is TRBV9 and J is TRBJ2-5, with D tentatively TRBD1 (5 bases). There are 13 residues in the CDR3. V was cut by 5 bases and J by 1 base, with 9 bases left in between. Germline CDR1 SGDLS, CDR2 YYNGEE. This CDR3 reads CASSWTIQETQYF. The CDR3 DNA sequence: TGTGCCAGCAGTTGGACAATCCAAGAGACCCAGTACTTC. Full variable domain (outside the CDR3, taken from reference TRBV9 and TRBJ2-5): DSGVTQTPKHLITATGQRVTLRCSPRSGDLSVYWYQQSLDQGLQFLIQYYNGEERAKGNILERFSAQQFPDLHSELNLSSLELGDSALYFCASSWTIQETQYFGPGTRLLVL.

V is TRBV28 and J is TRBJ1-5; D might be TRBD1 (5 bases). With 4 bases removed from V and 1 base from J, the gap between germline ends came to 11 bases. This CDR3 contains 15 residues. Germline V gene sequence: CDR1 MDHEN, CDR2 SYDVKM. CDR3 sequence: CASSYWAGSNQPQHF. CDR3 bases: TGTGCCAGCAGTTATTGGGCAGGGAGCAATCAGCCCCAGCATTTT. The full variable domain, completed using reference TRBV28 and TRBJ1-5, is DVKVTQSSRYLVKRTGEKVFLECVQDMDHENMFWYRQDPGLGLRLIYFSYDVKMKEKGDIPEGYSVSREKKERFSLILESASTNQTSMYLCASSYWAGSNQPQHFGDGTRLSIL.

V gene TRBV2 combines with J gene TRBJ2-2; TRBD1 matches at 8 bases. The CDR3 runs to 15 residues. J gave up 1 base and V 6 bases, and 4 bases lay outside the gene matches. The germline CDR1 and CDR2 sequences are SNHLY and FYNNEI. The CDR3, as DNA: TGTGCCAGCAGACCAGACAGGGGGAACACCGGGGAGCTGTTTTTT. This gives the protein CASRPDRGNTGELFF.

The chain combines TRBV19 with TRBJ1-2, with D hard to call. The germline V and J ends were trimmed by 6 bases and 0 bases, with 17 bases remaining between them. The CDR3 contains 16 residues. Germline values: CDR1 LNHDA, CDR2 SQIVND (reference sequence). The CDR3 reads CASRRLPTVANYGYTF. Written as DNA, the CDR3 is TGTGCCAGTAGAAGACTACCTACGGTAGCTAACTATGGCTACACCTTC.

This clone was seen more than once but under ten times. The chain couples TRBV11-1 to TRBJ2-7; possibly TRBD2 for D (6 bases). In germline, CDR1 is SGHAT, CDR2 FQDESV (reference sequence). V was shortened by 5 bases and J by 3 bases, with 14 bases between the two germline ends. This CDR3 comprises 14 residues. The CDR3 DNA reads as TGTGCCAGCAGCCCGACGTCGGGAGTCTACGAGCAGTACTTC. Amino acid sequence: CASSPTSGVYEQYF.

The chain joins TRBV5-6 to TRBJ2-5; a possible D gene is TRBD2 (6 bases). V gave up 3 bases and J gave up 2 bases, with 14 bases separating them. The germline gives CDR1 SGHDT, CDR2 YYEEEE. This CDR3 contains 15 residues. The CDR3: CASSSRGTLQETQYF. DNA of the CDR3: TGTGCCAGCAGCTCACGGGGGACCCTACAAGAGACCCAGTACTTC.

Points on this clone: Additional DNA sequences in this sample encode the identical CDR3. This chain uses TRBV6-1 with TRBJ2-1, with 9 bases matching TRBD2. The J segment lost 6 bases and the V segment lost 3 bases, leaving 0 bases of the junction unmatched. The germline V gene encodes CDR1 MNHNS and CDR2 SASEGT. The CDR3 totals 13 residues. For the CDR3, the DNA is TGTGCCAGCAGTGAGGGACTAGCCAATGAGCAGTTCTTC. This translates into CASSEGLANEQFF.

The V call is TRBV5-4, the J call TRBJ1-3, with 7 nucleotides matching TRBD1. V trimming: 3 bases; J trimming: 2 bases; junction bases outside the gene matches: 2. Germline assignment: CDR1 SGHNT and CDR2 YYREEE (reference sequence). The CDR3 covers 14 residues. The CDR3 spells CASSSTGTGNTIYF. DNA for the CDR3: TGTGCCAGCAGCTCGACAGGGACTGGAAACACCATATATTTT.

The J gene is TRBJ2-6, the V gene TRBV30; 7 nucleotides line up with TRBD1. The junction had 9 bases not matched to a gene; V was cut back by 3 bases and J by 4 bases. This CDR3 region has 16 residues. In germline, CDR1 is GTSNPN, CDR2 SVGIG (reference sequence). DNA of the CDR3: TGTGCCTGGAGCCAAGACAGGGTATCCGGGGCCAACGTCCTGACTTTC. Amino acids: CAWSQDRVSGANVLTF.

This clone was picked up one time. The genes are TRBV7-2 and TRBJ2-5; D gene ambiguous. The V end was cut by 1 base, the J end by 9 bases, with 6 bases between. Germline values: CDR1 SGHTA, CDR2 FQGNSA. The CDR3 covers 11 residues. The CDR3: CASSLGQSQYF. The CDR3, as DNA: TGTGCCAGCAGCTTAGGACAATCCCAGTACTTC.